This T cell receptor (beta chain) derives from a study of blood T cell repertoires in COVID-19. Background on the study: PBMCs, B-cell-depleted T cells, or T cells provided the cDNA or gDNA that made up the material.

Trimming took off 3 bases at V and 0 bases at J, with 9 bases between the two ends. The CDR3 length is 15 residues. Looked up from germline, CDR1 is LNHDA and CDR2 is SQIVND (reference sequence). This table comes from immunoSEQ multiplex PCR, and its TCRdb copy is limited to in-frame clones, with some not included. The repertoire holds some 200,000 clones, with around 94% as singletons. Sample: peripheral blood. The source of this sequence is a man aged 25-45 years with COVID-19, enrolled during active disease. The chain uses TRBV19 and TRBJ1-3; D unclear. The CDR3 nucleotides are TGTGCCAGTAGTATCCCAGGCTACTCTGGAAACACCATATATTTT. It specifies CASSIPGYSGNTIYF. The full variable domain, rest sourced from reference TRBV19 and TRBJ1-3, is DGGITQSPKYLFRKEGQNVTLSCEQNLNHDAMYWYRQDPGQGLRLIYYSQIVNDFQKGDIAEGYSVSREKKESFPLTVTSAQKNPTAFYLCASSIPGYSGNTIYFGEGSWLTVV.